What follows are 16 T cell receptor beta chains derived from one specimen sequenced in a study of blood T cell repertoires in COVID-19. Clones were sequenced by immunoSEQ multiplex PCR, and TCRdb holds only the in-frame ones, with some missing. This sample has about 27,000 clones; 88% occur once, and the top ten carry 6.5% to 8.5%. The specimen sequenced was peripheral blood. The receptors stem from a woman in her fifties or sixties with active COVID-19.

The genes are TRBV5-1 and TRBJ1-3; D unresolved. The CDR3 runs to 16 residues. V was pared by 0 bases and J by 2 bases, with 12 bases between. CDR1 is SGHRS and CDR2 is YFSETQ in the germline V gene. This chain's CDR3 is CASSLGAQVPGNTIYF. CDR3 nucleotides: TGCGCCAGCAGCTTGGGGGCACAAGTACCTGGAAACACCATATATTTT.

The chain couples TRBV19 to TRBJ2-7; the match to TRBD2 covers 10 bases. V lost 5 bases and J lost 9; bases outside the gene matches: 4. CDR3 length equals 12 residues. Germline V gene data show CDR1 as LNHDA and CDR2 as SQIVND (reference sequence). CDR3 nucleotides: TGTGCCAGTAGTCGGCTAGCGGGAGCGCAGTACTTC. Translation: CASSRLAGAQYF.

DNA for the CDR3: TGTGCCATCAGTGAGAATGGACAGGGAAACACTGAAGCTTTCTTT. The encoded protein is CAISENGQGNTEAFF. The rearrangement joins TRBV10-3 to TRBJ1-1; 8 nucleotides align to TRBD1. The CDR3 consists of 15 residues. CDR1 and CDR2 (germline): ENHRY, SYGVKD. Losses at the gene ends were 2 bases for V and 2 bases for J; bases not matched to a gene: 4.

This chain's CDR3 is CASSEIWGQGNIQYF. In DNA form, the CDR3 reads TGTGCCAGCAGTGAGATTTGGGGGCAGGGAAACATTCAGTACTTC. The chain recombines TRBV2 with TRBJ2-4, with a possible D match to TRBD1 (6 bases). Trimming took off 3 bases at V and 6 bases at J, with 15 bases between the two ends. The germline V gene encodes CDR1 SNHLY and CDR2 FYNNEI. The CDR3 runs to 15 residues.

This clone has only one observation. This chain uses TRBV19 with TRBJ2-7; 7 nucleotides match TRBD1. With 7 bases clipped from V and 5 bases from J, the junction kept 5 bases outside the gene matches. Germline lookup yields CDR1 LNHDA and CDR2 SQIVND (reference sequence). The CDR3 is made up of 12 amino acids. DNA of the CDR3: TGTGCCAGTATGGGACAGCGGCACGAGCAGTACTTC. This translates into CASMGQRHEQYF.

The chain employs TRBV4-2 and TRBJ2-1; 7 bases map to TRBD2. V shed 0 bases, J shed 8 bases, and the junction held 7 bases outside the gene matches. The CDR3 is made up of 15 amino acids. Germline-derived CDR1 and CDR2 are LGHNA and YNFKEQ. This CDR3 reads CASSQDHSGKDEQFF. CDR3 nucleotides: TGTGCCAGCAGCCAAGATCACAGCGGGAAAGATGAGCAGTTCTTC.

This chain uses TRBV27 with TRBJ1-6, with a weak D call TRBD1 (6 bases). Between the trimmed V and J ends, which lost 4 bases and 8 bases, there was a span of 15 bases. Germline V lookup: CDR1 MNHEY, CDR2 SMNVEV (reference sequence). This CDR3 is built from 15 residues. In nucleotides, the CDR3 is TGTGCCAGCAGTTCGGACCTCAGGGGAGATTCACCCCTCCACTTT. This gives the protein CASSSDLRGDSPLHF.

The chain links TRBV5-1 to TRBJ1-5; D perhaps matches TRBD1 (5 bases). Trimming shortened V by 0 bases and J by 7 bases, and 14 bases separated the two germline ends. Germline V gene lookup returns CDR1 SGHRS and CDR2 YFSETQ. The CDR3 has 15 residues. The CDR3 sequence: CASSLVPGGEQPQHF. The CDR3 DNA reads as TGCGCCAGCAGCTTGGTGCCTGGAGGGGAACAGCCCCAGCATTTT.

The genes are TRBV19 and TRBJ2-3; 14 positions match TRBD2. V dropped 5 bases and J dropped 0; count of bases not matched to a gene: 13. Germline assignment: CDR1 LNHDA and CDR2 SQIVND (reference sequence). The CDR3 totals 20 residues. The CDR3 coding sequence is TGTGCCAGTAGTGGATCCGGGACTAGCGGGAGTGGAACTAGCACAGATACGCAGTATTTT. It translates to CASSGSGTSGSGTSTDTQYF.

V is TRBV25-1 and J is TRBJ2-5; 10 nucleotides agree with TRBD2. With 0 bases clipped from V and 5 bases from J, the junction kept 9 bases outside the gene matches. Germline V gene data show CDR1 as MGHDK and CDR2 as SYGVNS. The CDR3 runs 17 residues. The CDR3 region is CASSEYQVAGGRETQYF. The CDR3 DNA is TGTGCCAGCAGTGAATACCAGGTAGCGGGAGGCCGGGAGACCCAGTACTTC. Drawing the rest from reference TRBV25-1 and TRBJ2-5, the complete variable domain is EADIYQTPRYLVIGTGKKITLECSQTMGHDKMYWYQQDPGMELHLIHYSYGVNSTEKGDLSSESTVSRIRTEHFPLTLESARPSHTSQYLCASSEYQVAGGRETQYFGPGTRLLVL.

The chain combines TRBV27 with TRBJ2-7; 8 positions agree with TRBD1. Germline CDR1 MNHEY, CDR2 SMNVEV (reference sequence). After removal of 7 bases from V and 4 bases from J, the junction contained 9 bases not matched to a gene. The CDR3 consists of 14 residues. The CDR3: CASTAGGSQYEQYF. Here the CDR3 DNA reads TGTGCCAGCACCGCAGGGGGCTCTCAGTACGAGCAGTACTTC.

The chain has TRBV5-4 and TRBJ2-3, with 7 positions matching TRBD2. The CDR3 spans 15 residues. Trimming took 3 bases from V and 1 from J; bases not matched to a gene: 5. Germline V gene lookup returns CDR1 SGHNT and CDR2 YYREEE (reference sequence). The CDR3 DNA reads TGTGCCAGCAGCTCAGCGGGACCCCGCACAGATACGCAGTATTTT. It specifies CASSSAGPRTDTQYF.

V usage is TRBV12-3 or TRBV12-4 and J usage is TRBJ1-2, with D perhaps matching TRBD1 (6 bases). Deletions cut 2 bases from V and 6 bases from J, with 10 bases between. The CDR3 is 13 residues long. The CDR3 spells CASSLRPGDGYTF. Written as DNA, the CDR3 is TGTGCCAGCAGTTTAAGGCCAGGGGATGGCTACACCTTC.

The chain carries TRBV5-1 and TRBJ1-5; D ambiguous. V was cut by 4 bases and J by 3 bases, with 17 bases left in between. The CDR3 extends over 16 amino acids. Germline V lookup: CDR1 SGHRS, CDR2 YFSETQ. The CDR3 DNA follows: TGCGCCAGCAGCGGGAGGGCTACCGGTAACAATCAGCCCCAGCATTTT. Residues: CASSGRATGNNQPQHF.

This clone was seen only once. This CDR3 reads CASSQGLAGGQETQYF. CDR3 nucleotides: TGCGCCAGCAGCCAAGGACTAGCGGGAGGGCAAGAGACCCAGTACTTC. J is TRBJ2-5 and V is TRBV4-1; TRBD2 aligns across 14 bases. V was pared by 1 base and J by 2 bases, with 0 bases of the junction left unmatched. The CDR3 totals 16 residues. CDR1 and CDR2 (germline): MGHRA, YSYEKL.

The V call is TRBV18, the J call TRBJ1-2; 10 nucleotides match TRBD1. The CDR3 has 17 residues. V shed 5 bases, J shed 7 bases, and the junction held 16 bases outside the gene matches. The germline CDR1 and CDR2 sequences are KGHSH and LQKENI. The CDR3 DNA follows: TGTGCCAGCTCAGTACCGGGACAGGGGAGGAAAGCTCGTGGCTACACCTTC. Translation: CASSVPGQGRKARGYTF.